This T cell receptor beta chain emerged from a study of sequential checkpoint blockade in melanoma. Generated by immunoSEQ multiplex PCR, the TCRdb table keeps only in-frame clones and is missing some. The sample has approximately 26,000 clones, more than 60% seen once. Germline CDR1 MNHEY, CDR2 SMNVEV (reference sequence). Trimming took off 5 bases at V and 2 bases at J, with 12 bases between the two ends. The CDR3 has 14 amino acids. Treatment noted: randomized to nivolumab then ipilimumab (arm A) or the reverse (arm B). V and J are TRBV27 and TRBJ1-1; D might be TRBD1 (6 bases). The TCR sequence derives from a human donor with melanoma. Sequencing used CD8+ T cells sorted from blood (inferred from file names), obtained from a patient given nivolumab and ipilimumab in sequence. DNA of the CDR3: TGTGCCAGCAGTCGAACAGGGCTAAACACTGAAGCTTTCTTT. This codes for CASSRTGLNTEAFF.